This T cell receptor beta chain was sequenced in a study of T cell responses to AZD1222 COVID-19 vaccine. Profiling relied on immunoSEQ multiplex PCR, and the TCRdb table lists in-frame clones only, not all of them. Of about 150,000 clones in the sample, around nine tenths were seen once. The CDR3 runs 17 residues. Germline-derived CDR1 and CDR2 are SEHNR and FQNEAQ (reference sequence). V shed 5 bases and J shed 2 bases, with 21 bases lying between them. The origin of this receptor is an adult in good health. This chain links TRBV7-9 with TRBJ1-2; D may be TRBD1 (5 bases). The material was peripheral blood, obtained on day 0 of AZD1222 vaccination. The CDR3 bases are TGTGCCAGCAGCACTTACCGCAAGGACATCCAAAACTATGGCTACACCTTC. Translation: CASSTYRKDIQNYGYTF.